This record covers a single T cell receptor beta chain. Methods used by the authors: It was from reference gene primer amplification that nucleated cell counts were estimated. TCRdb's copy holds only in-frame clones and misses some; the assay was immunoSEQ multiplex PCR. The DNA was the basis for D and trimming; V, J and clone size are from that table. The data hold some 200,000 clones, with roughly nine tenths observed a single time. Per the germline V gene, CDR1 is MNHEY and CDR2 is SVGAGI. The CDR3 has 14 amino acids. The ends were cut back, 8 bases at V and 0 bases at J, with 12 bases in the middle. This sample was taken from a study of blood T cell repertoires in COVID-19. Study background: Samples taken during acute and convalescent COVID-19 were collected in the United States, Italy and Spain. Sources were T cells, B-cell-depleted T cells, or PBMCs; the material itself was cDNA or gDNA.

V usage is TRBV6-5 and J usage is TRBJ2-3; D unresolved. The clonotype comes from a woman in her 50s with acute or convalescent COVID-19. Sequenced: peripheral blood. DNA of the CDR3: TGTGCCAGCGCGCTCAGCGCCAGCACAGATACGCAGTATTTT. Protein: CASALSASTDTQYF.